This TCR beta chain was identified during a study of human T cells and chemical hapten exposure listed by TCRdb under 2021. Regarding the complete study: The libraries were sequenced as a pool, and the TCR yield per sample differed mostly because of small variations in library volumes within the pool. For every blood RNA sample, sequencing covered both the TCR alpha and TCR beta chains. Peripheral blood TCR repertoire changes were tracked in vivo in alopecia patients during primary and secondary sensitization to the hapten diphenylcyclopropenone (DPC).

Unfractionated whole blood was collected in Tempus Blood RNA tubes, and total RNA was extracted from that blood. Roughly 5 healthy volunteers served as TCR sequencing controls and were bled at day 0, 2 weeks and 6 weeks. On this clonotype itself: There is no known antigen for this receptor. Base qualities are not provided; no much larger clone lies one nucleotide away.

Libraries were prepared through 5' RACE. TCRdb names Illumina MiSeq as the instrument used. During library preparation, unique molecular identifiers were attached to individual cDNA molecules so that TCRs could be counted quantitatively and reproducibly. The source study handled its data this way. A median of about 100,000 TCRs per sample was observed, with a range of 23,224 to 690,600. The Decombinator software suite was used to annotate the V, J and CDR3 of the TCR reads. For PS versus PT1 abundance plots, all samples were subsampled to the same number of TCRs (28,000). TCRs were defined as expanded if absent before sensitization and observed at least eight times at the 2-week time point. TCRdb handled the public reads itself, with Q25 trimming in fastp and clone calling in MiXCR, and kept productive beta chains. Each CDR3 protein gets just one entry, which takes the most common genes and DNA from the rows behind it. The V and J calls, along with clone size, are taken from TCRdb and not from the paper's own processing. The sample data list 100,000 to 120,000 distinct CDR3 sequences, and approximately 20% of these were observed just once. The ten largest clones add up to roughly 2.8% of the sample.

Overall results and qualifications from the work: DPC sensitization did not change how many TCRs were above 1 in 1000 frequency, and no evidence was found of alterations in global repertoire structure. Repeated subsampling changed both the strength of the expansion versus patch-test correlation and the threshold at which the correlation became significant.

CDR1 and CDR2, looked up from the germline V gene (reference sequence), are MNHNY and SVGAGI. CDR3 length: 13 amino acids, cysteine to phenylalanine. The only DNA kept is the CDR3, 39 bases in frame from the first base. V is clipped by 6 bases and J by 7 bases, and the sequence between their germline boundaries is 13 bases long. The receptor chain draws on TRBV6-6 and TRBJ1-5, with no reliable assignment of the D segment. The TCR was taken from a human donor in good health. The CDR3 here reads CASRIMREQPQHF. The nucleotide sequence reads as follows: TGTGCCAGCAGAATTATGAGGGAGCAGCCCCAGCATTTT.